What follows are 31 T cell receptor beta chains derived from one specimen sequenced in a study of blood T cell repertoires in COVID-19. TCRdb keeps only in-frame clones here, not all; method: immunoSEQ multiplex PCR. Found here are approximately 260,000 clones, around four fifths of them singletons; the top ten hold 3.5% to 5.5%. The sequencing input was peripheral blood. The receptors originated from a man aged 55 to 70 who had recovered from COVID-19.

CDR3 DNA: TGTGCCAGTAGTATTGGAGGGAACACCGGGGAGCTGTTTTTT. Translated, it gives CASSIGGNTGELFF. This rearrangement joins TRBV19 to TRBJ2-2, with D possibly being TRBD2 (5 bases). Germline values: CDR1 LNHDA, CDR2 SQIVND (reference sequence). The CDR3 length is 14 residues. V was trimmed by 3 bases and J by 1 base, leaving 6 bases between them. The entire variable domain, with the rest obtained from reference TRBV19 and TRBJ2-2, is as follows: DGGITQSPKYLFRKEGQNVTLSCEQNLNHDAMYWYRQDPGQGLRLIYYSQIVNDFQKGDIAEGYSVSREKKESFPLTVTSAQKNPTAFYLCASSIGGNTGELFFGEGSRLTVL.

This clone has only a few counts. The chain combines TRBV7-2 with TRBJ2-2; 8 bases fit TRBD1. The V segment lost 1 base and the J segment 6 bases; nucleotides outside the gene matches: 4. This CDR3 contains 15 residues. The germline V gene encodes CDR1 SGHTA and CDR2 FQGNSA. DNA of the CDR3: TGTGCCAGCAGCTTAGTAGTCAGGGGGCCCGGGGAGCTGTTTTTT. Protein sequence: CASSLVVRGPGELFF.

The CDR3 protein is CASSEGLYEQYF. The CDR3, as DNA: TGTGCCAGCAGTGAAGGACTCTACGAGCAGTACTTC. The rearrangement uses TRBV2 and TRBJ2-7; no clear D gene. The CDR3 consists of 12 residues. CDR1 and CDR2 from the germline V gene are SNHLY and FYNNEI. Trimming stripped 1 base from V and 3 bases from J, with 4 bases between.

The CDR3 DNA is TGCGCCAGCAGCTTCCAGGGATTGGGGGAGACCCAGTACTTC. Amino acids: CASSFQGLGETQYF. The chain employs TRBV5-1 and TRBJ2-5; possible D gene TRBD1, 5 bases. There are 14 residues in the CDR3. Germline assignment: CDR1 SGHRS and CDR2 YFSETQ. Trimming took 2 bases from V and 5 from J, leaving 13 bases between them.

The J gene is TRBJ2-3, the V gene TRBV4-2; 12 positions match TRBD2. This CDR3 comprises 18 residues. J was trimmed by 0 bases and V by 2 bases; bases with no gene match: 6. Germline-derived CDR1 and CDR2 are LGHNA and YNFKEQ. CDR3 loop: CASSQHSSGGGSTDTQYF. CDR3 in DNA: TGTGCCAGCAGCCAACACTCTAGCGGGGGGGGTAGCACAGATACGCAGTATTTT.

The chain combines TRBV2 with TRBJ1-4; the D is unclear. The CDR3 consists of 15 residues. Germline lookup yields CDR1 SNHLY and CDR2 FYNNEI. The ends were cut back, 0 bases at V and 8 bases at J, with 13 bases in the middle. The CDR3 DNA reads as TGTGCCAGCAGTGAAGCGAGAGGGTTAGGAGAAAAACTGTTTTTT. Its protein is CASSEARGLGEKLFF.

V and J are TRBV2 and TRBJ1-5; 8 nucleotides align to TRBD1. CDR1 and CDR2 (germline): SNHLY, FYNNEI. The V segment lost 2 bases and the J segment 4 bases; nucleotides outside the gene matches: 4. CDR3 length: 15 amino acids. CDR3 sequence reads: CASSEYRGRNQPQHF. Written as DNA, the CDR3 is TGTGCCAGCAGTGAATACAGGGGGAGAAATCAGCCCCAGCATTTT.

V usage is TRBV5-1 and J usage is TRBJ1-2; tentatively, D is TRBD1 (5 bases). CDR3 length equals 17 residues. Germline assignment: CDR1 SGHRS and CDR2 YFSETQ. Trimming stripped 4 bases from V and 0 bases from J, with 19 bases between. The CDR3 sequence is CASSAVGLRTTNYGYTF. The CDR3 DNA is TGCGCCAGCAGCGCGGTGGGGCTCCGTACTACTAACTATGGCTACACCTTC.

The CDR3 sequence: CAWDRDYNEQFF. As DNA, the CDR3 is TGTGCCTGGGACCGGGACTACAATGAGCAGTTCTTC. This chain joins TRBV30 and TRBJ2-1; perhaps TRBD2 as D (5 bases). Germline V CDR1 and CDR2: GTSNPN, SVGIG (reference sequence). The ends were cut back, 5 bases at V and 3 bases at J, with 8 bases in the middle. This CDR3 has 12 amino acids. Based on the CDR3 plus reference TRBV30 and TRBJ2-1, the full variable domain is SQTIHQWPATLVQPVGSPLSLECTVEGTSNPNLYWYRQAAGRGLQLLFYSVGIGQISSEVPQNLSASRPQDRQFILSSKKLLLSDSGFYLCAWDRDYNEQFFGPGTRLTVL.

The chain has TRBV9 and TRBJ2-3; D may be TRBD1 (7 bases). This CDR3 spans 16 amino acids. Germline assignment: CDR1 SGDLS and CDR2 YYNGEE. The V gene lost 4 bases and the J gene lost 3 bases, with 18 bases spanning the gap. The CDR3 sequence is CASSLRQGGVTDTQYF. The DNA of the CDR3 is TGTGCCAGCAGCCTCCGACAGGGAGGTGTAACAGATACGCAGTATTTT.

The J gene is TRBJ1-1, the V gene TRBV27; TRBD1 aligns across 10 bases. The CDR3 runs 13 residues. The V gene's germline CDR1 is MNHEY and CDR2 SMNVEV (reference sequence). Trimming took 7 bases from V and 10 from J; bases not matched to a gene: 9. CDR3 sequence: CASNNRDRGVAFF. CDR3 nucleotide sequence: TGTGCCAGCAATAACCGGGACAGGGGAGTAGCTTTCTTT.

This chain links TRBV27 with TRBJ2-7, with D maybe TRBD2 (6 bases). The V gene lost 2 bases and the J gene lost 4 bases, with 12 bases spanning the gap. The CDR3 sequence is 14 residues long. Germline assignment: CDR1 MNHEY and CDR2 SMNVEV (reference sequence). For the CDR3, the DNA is TGTGCCAGCAGTTTACGCGGGGCTTGGTACGAGCAGTACTTC. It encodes CASSLRGAWYEQYF.

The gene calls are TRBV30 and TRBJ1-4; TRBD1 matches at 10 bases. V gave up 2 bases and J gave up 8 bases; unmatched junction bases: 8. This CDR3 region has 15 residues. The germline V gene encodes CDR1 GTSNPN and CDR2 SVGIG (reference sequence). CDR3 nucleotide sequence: TGTGCCTGGAGTTCGGCGACAGGGGGCCGGGAAAAACTGTTTTTT. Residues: CAWSSATGGREKLFF.

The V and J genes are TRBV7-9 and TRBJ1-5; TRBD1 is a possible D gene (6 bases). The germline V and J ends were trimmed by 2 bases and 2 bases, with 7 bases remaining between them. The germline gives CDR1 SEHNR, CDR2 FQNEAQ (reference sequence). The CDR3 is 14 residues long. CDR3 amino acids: CASSLSGGNQPQHF. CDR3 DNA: TGTGCCAGCAGCTTATCAGGGGGCAATCAGCCCCAGCATTTT.

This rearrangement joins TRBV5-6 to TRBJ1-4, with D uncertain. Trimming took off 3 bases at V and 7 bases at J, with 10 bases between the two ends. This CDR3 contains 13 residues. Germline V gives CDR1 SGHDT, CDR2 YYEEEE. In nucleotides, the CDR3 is TGTGCCAGCAGCTCCGGGAGTCTTGAAAAACTGTTTTTT. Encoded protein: CASSSGSLEKLFF.

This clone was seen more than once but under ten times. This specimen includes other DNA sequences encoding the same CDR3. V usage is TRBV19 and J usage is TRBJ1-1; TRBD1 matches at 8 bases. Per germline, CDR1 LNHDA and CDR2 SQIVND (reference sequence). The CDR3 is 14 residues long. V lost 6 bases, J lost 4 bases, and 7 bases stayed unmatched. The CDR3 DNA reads TGTGCCAGTAGGGGGCAGGGGGCTGGCACTGAAGCTTTCTTT. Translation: CASRGQGAGTEAFF.

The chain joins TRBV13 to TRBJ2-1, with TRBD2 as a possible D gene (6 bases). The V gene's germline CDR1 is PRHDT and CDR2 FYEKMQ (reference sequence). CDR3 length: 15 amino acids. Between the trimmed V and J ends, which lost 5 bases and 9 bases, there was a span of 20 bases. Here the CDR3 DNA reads TGTGCCAGCAGCCCGACTAGTCCGAGGGTGGGTGAGCAGTTCTTC. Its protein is CASSPTSPRVGEQFF.

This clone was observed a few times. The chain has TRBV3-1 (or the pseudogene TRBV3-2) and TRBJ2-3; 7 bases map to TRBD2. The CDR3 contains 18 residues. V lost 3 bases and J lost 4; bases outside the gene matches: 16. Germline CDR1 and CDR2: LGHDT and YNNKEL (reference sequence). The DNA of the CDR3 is TGTGCCAGCAGCCATTCTGGTGGAGGACTAGGATTTGCAGATACGCAGTATTTT. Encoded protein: CASSHSGGGLGFADTQYF.

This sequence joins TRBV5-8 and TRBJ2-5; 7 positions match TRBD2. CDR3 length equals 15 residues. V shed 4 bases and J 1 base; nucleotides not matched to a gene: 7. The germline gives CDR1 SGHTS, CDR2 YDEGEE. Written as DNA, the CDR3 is TGTGCCAGCAGCGGCACGCGGGAGCGCCAAGAGACCCAGTACTTC. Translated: CASSGTRERQETQYF.

The CDR3 coding sequence is TGTGCCAGTAGTGCCCCGACAGGAGACACAGATACGCAGTATTTT. It specifies CASSAPTGDTDTQYF. The chain couples TRBV19 to TRBJ2-3; D perhaps matches TRBD1 (6 bases). This CDR3 is 15 amino acids long. With 5 bases removed from V and 2 bases from J, the gap between germline ends came to 14 bases. Germline values: CDR1 LNHDA, CDR2 SQIVND (reference sequence).

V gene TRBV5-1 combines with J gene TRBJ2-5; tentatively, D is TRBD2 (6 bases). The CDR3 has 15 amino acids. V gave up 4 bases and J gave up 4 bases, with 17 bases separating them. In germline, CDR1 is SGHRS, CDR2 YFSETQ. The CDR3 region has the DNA TGCGCCAGCAGCGTCGAAGGGATGGGAGGAGAGACCCAGTACTTC. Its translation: CASSVEGMGGETQYF.

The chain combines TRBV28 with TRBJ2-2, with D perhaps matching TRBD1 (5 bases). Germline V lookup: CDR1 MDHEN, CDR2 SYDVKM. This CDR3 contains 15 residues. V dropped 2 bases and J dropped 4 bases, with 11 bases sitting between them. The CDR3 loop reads CASSLKGSGTGELFF. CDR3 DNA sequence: TGTGCCAGCAGTTTAAAGGGGTCTGGCACCGGGGAGCTGTTTTTT.

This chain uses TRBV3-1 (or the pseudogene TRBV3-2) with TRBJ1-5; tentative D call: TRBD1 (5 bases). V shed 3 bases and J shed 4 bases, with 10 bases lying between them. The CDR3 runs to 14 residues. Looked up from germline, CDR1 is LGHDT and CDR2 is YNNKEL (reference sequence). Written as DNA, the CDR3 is TGTGCCAGCAGCCATGGCAGGGTTAATCAGCCCCAGCATTTT. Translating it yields CASSHGRVNQPQHF.

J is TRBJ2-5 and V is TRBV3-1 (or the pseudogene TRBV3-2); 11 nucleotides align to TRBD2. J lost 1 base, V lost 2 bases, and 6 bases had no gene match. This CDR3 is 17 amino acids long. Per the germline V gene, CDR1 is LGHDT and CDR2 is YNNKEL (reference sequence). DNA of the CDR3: TGTGCCAGCAGCCAACCTGGACTAGCGGGTGTCCAAGAGACCCAGTACTTC. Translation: CASSQPGLAGVQETQYF.

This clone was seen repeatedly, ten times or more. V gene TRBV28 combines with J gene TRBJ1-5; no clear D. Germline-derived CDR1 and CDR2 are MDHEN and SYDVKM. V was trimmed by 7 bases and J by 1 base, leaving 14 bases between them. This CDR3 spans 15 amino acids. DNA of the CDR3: TGTGCCAGCACCCCTCGAGGGATGAGCAATCAGCCCCAGCATTTT. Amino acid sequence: CASTPRGMSNQPQHF.

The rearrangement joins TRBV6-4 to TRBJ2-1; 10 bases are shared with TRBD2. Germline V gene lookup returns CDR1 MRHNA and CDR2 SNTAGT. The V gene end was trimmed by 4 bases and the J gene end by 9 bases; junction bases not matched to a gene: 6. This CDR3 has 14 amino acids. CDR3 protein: CASSVASGSPEQFF. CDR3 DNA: TGTGCCAGCAGTGTAGCTAGCGGGAGTCCTGAGCAGTTCTTC.

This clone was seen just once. In DNA form, the CDR3 reads TGCGCCAGCAGGTCGGTCGGGAACACCGGGGAGCTGTTTTTT. It is translated as CASRSVGNTGELFF. The V call is TRBV5-1, the J call TRBJ2-2; unclear D gene. V was shortened by 5 bases and J by 1 base, with 9 bases between the two germline ends. Germline V gives CDR1 SGHRS, CDR2 YFSETQ. The CDR3 loop spans 14 amino acids.

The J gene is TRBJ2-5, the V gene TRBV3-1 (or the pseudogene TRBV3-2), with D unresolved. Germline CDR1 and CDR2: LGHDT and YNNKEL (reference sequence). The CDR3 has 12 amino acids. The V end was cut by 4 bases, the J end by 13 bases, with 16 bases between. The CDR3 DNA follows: TGTGCCAGCAGCCGAGCCTACAAGGAGAGGTACTTC. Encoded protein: CASSRAYKERYF.

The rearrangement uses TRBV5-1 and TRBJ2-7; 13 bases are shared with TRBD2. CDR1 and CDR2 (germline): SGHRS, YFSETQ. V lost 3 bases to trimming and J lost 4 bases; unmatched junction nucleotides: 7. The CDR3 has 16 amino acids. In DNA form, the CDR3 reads TGCGCCAGCAGCTCCGGACTAGCGGGAGTAGAGTACGAGCAGTACTTC. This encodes CASSSGLAGVEYEQYF.

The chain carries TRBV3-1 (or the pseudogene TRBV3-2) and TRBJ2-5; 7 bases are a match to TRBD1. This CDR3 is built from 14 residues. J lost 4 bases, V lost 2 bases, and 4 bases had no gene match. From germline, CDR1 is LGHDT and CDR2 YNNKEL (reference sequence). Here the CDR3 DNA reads TGTGCCAGCAGCCAATCCCCAGGGGGAGAGACCCAGTACTTC. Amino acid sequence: CASSQSPGGETQYF.

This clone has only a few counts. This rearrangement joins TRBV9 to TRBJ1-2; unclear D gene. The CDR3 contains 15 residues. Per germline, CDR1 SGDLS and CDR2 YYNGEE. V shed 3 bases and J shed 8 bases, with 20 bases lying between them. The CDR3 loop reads CASSADLAGSGGYTF. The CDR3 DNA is TGTGCCAGCAGCGCCGACCTCGCGGGGTCGGGCGGCTACACCTTC.